Listed below are T cell receptor beta chains from one sample, sequenced in a study of blood T cell repertoires in COVID-19. The repertoire was sequenced with immunoSEQ multiplex PCR; TCRdb's copy has only in-frame clones and lacks some. Among approximately 61,000 clones listed, around four fifths were seen once. Sequencing used peripheral blood. The receptor source for this set is a man in his sixties or seventies with acute or convalescent COVID-19. Both conserved end residues are part of each CDR3. D genes are given only for firm matches. Clone sizes are given selectively: once, few, many, or a class where the clone is expanded.

j_call,v_call,clone_size,d_call,cdr3_nt,cdr3_aa
TRBJ1-4,TRBV5-1,-,TRBD1,TGCGCCAGCCGTCCGGGACAGGATAATGAAAAACTGTTTTTT,CASRPGQDNEKLFF
TRBJ1-4,TRBV29-1,-,TRBD1,TGCAGCGTTGAATTGCAGGGGGCGAGGGAAAAACTGTTTTTT,CSVELQGAREKLFF
TRBJ2-3,TRBV28,-,-,TGTGCCAGCAGTTTCCAAAACACAGATACGCAGTATTTT,CASSFQNTDTQYF
TRBJ1-4,TRBV2,few,TRBD1,TGTGCCAGCAGTTGGGACCGGGACAGTAATGAAAAACTGTTTTTT,CASSWDRDSNEKLFF
TRBJ1-5,TRBV3-1/TRBV3-2,-,TRBD1,TGTGCCAGCAGCCCCCCAGGGGGTCAGCCCCAGCATTTT,CASSPPGGQPQHF
TRBJ1-1,TRBV11-2,-,-,TGTGCCAGCAGCTTCGGACCCCGGGACAAAGAAGCTTTCTTT,CASSFGPRDKEAFF
TRBJ2-1,TRBV28,few,TRBD2,TGTGCCAGCAGTGGTCGTCTAGCGGTGTTCTACAATGAGCAGTTCTTC,CASSGRLAVFYNEQFF
TRBJ1-6,TRBV6-1,-,TRBD1,TGTGCCAGCAACGTACAGGGGGCGAGTAATTCACCCCTCCACTTT,CASNVQGASNSPLHF
TRBJ1-6,TRBV7-8,-,-,TGTGCCAGCAGCTTGGGCCTGGGGGGTTCACCCCTCCACTTT,CASSLGLGGSPLHF
TRBJ1-5,TRBV5-6,-,-,TGTGCCAGCAGCCCTAAAGCCAATAGGGGACAGCCCCAGCATTTT,CASSPKANRGQPQHF
TRBJ2-2,TRBV29-1,-,-,TGCAGCGTTGAATGGCAAAGGGGGACCGGGGAGCTGTTTTTT,CSVEWQRGTGELFF
TRBJ2-2,TRBV25-1,-,TRBD1,TGTGCCAGCAGTCCCATCGGGGACAGGGGATACTCCGGGGAGCTGTTTTTT,CASSPIGDRGYSGELFF
TRBJ2-5,TRBV19,-,TRBD2,TGTGCCAGTAGTGCGTGGACTAGCGGGGGGCGAGAGACCCAGTACTTC,CASSAWTSGGRETQYF
TRBJ2-3,TRBV9,once,-,TGTGCCAGCAGCGTAGGGGGAACAGGGACAGATACGCAGTATTTT,CASSVGGTGTDTQYF
TRBJ2-3,TRBV28,-,-,TGTGCCAGCAGCCGAGGCGGACACGATACGCAGTATTTT,CASSRGGHDTQYF
TRBJ2-7,TRBV18,-,TRBD2,TGTGCCAGCTCACCAACGCCGGGACTAGCGCTCGGCGAGCAGTACTTC,CASSPTPGLALGEQYF
TRBJ2-3,TRBV21-1,once,-,TGTGCCAGCAGCCAGGGGGGACAGGCAGAGATCAGGGGTACGCAGTATTTT,CASSQGGQAEIRGTQYF
TRBJ1-2,TRBV27,-,-,TGTGCCAGCAGTCCACACCTCAGGTCGGGCTACACCTTC,CASSPHLRSGYTF
TRBJ1-2,TRBV7-3,-,-,TGTGCCAGCAGCTTATCAAGGGGATCTGGCTACACCTTC,CASSLSRGSGYTF
TRBJ2-3,TRBV28,-,-,TGTGCCAGCAGCCCCGGACAGAACCCCGATACGCAGTATTTT,CASSPGQNPDTQYF
TRBJ2-1,TRBV5-1,-,TRBD1,TGCGCCAGCAGCTTTCGACAGGGCAGCTACAATGAGCAGTTCTTC,CASSFRQGSYNEQFF
TRBJ2-5,TRBV12-3/TRBV12-4,-,TRBD1,TGTGCCAGCAGTCCCACAGGGGTGGAGACCCAGTACTTC,CASSPTGVETQYF
TRBJ2-3,TRBV28,-,TRBD1,TGTGCCACCCAAGGGACAGGGTGGGAAGATACGCAGTATTTT,CATQGTGWEDTQYF
TRBJ2-5,TRBV18,-,TRBD1,TGTGCCAGCTCACCAACTCCGGGACAGTCAGTAGAGACCCAGTACTTC,CASSPTPGQSVETQYF
TRBJ1-1,TRBV3-1/TRBV3-2,-,-,TGTGCCAGCAGCCATAGGGGTTTATCCACTGAAGCTTTCTTT,CASSHRGLSTEAFF
TRBJ1-4,TRBV5-4,-,TRBD1,TGTGCCAGCAGCTTGGACGGGGACAGGGGTGAAAAACTGTTTTTT,CASSLDGDRGEKLFF
TRBJ1-5,TRBV4-2,-,-,TGTGCCAGCAGCCAAGACCCCGGGAGTGGCTTAGATCAGCCCCAGCATTTT,CASSQDPGSGLDQPQHF